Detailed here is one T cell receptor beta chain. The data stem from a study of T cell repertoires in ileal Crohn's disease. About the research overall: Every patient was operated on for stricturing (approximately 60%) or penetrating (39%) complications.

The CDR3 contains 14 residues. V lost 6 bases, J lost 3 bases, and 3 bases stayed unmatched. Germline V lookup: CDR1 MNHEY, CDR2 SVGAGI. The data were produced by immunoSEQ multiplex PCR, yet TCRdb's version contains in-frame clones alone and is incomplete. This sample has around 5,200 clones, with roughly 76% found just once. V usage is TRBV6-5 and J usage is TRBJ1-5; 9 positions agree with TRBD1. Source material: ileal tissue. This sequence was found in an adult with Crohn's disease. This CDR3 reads CASRYRGPNQPQHF. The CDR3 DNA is TGTGCCAGCAGATACAGGGGGCCCAATCAGCCCCAGCATTTT.